Sequencing of this T cell receptor beta chain was carried out in a study of T-cell memory formation after mild COVID-19. At the level of the study: Each donor largely had its own TCR clusters. Regarding the study as a whole: The finding that pre-infection memory included some responding clones suggested that cross-reactive memory joined.

A single record per CDR3 protein comes from TCRdb applying MiXCR to the 5' RACE reads. This table has hundreds of thousands of distinct CDR3 sequences, 25% to 30% appearing once. This clonotype was observed a few times. Its antigen is not known. With V trimmed by 2 bases and J by 5 bases, 7 bases remained unmatched. This CDR3 region has 15 residues. The germline gives CDR1 MGHDK, CDR2 SYGVNS. This chain uses TRBV25-1 with TRBJ2-5; TRBD2 matches 8 bases. The material sequenced was PBMCs or a T cell subset sorted from them (not recorded which). This sequence was found in an adult woman who had mild COVID-19 (a few samples of this study predate the infection). Cell type and time point are not known. CDR3 in amino acids: CASSERSGGGETQYF. Here the CDR3 DNA reads TGTGCCAGCAGTGAACGATCGGGAGGGGGTGAGACCCAGTACTTC.